These T cell receptor beta chains were read from a single sample in a study of T cells in Graves' hyperthyroidism and ophthalmopathy. Via MiXCR, TCRdb re-called the multiplex PCR reads, giving one row per CDR3 protein. The sample has hundreds of thousands of distinct CDR3 sequences, about 14% seen once. Sequenced: blood. The receptors were gathered from a woman aged 18-29 years with Graves' hyperthyroidism. Both conserved end residues are part of each CDR3. Fields, in order: V gene, D gene, clone size, J gene, CDR3 protein, CDR3 DNA. The D gene is left open where the match is weak. Size is stated for part of the rows, as once, few or many counts, or as a class when the clone is expanded.

>TRBV7-2|NA|NA|TRBJ2-7
CASSRLGREQYF
TGTGCCAGCAGTCGATTAGGCAGAGAGCAGTACTTC
>TRBV28|TRBD2|many|TRBJ2-1
CASRKQGAWTSGRVGEQFF
TGTGCCAGCAGAAAACAGGGGGCCTGGACTAGCGGGAGGGTGGGTGAGCAGTTCTTC
>TRBV6-2/TRBV6-3|NA|NA|TRBJ2-5
CASQSGPGETQYF
TGTGCCAGCCAATCAGGGCCGGGAGAGACCCAGTACTTC
>TRBV10-2|TRBD1|few|TRBJ2-6
CASSEYAPGQGYSGANVLTF
TGCGCCAGCAGTGAGTACGCCCCGGGACAGGGATACTCTGGGGCCAACGTCCTGACTTTC
>TRBV28|NA|many|TRBJ1-1
CASSSLSDSNTEAFF
TGTGCCAGCAGCTCCCTTTCGGACAGTAACACTGAAGCTTTCTTT
>TRBV19|NA|few|TRBJ1-5
CASSIDHRSDHQPQHF
TGTGCCAGTAGTATAGATCATCGGTCGGATCATCAGCCCCAGCATTTT
>TRBV6-2/TRBV6-3|NA|few|TRBJ2-3
CASVGSFRTDTQYF
TGTGCCAGCGTGGGCAGTTTCCGCACAGATACGCAGTATTTT
>TRBV6-2/TRBV6-3|NA|NA|TRBJ1-3
CAGRPASGNTIYF
TGTGCCGGCCGTCCTGCATCTGGAAACACCATATATTTT
>TRBV2|NA|NA|TRBJ1-4
CASHPNSEKLFF
TGTGCCAGCCACCCAAATAGTGAAAAACTGTTTTTT
>TRBV9|TRBD1|NA|TRBJ2-2
CASSVPVDRGVNTGELFF
TGTGCCAGCAGCGTGCCAGTTGACAGGGGGGTGAACACCGGGGAGCTGTTTTTT
>TRBV5-4|NA|few|TRBJ2-7
CASSHRDGTYEQYF
TGTGCCAGCAGCCACCGGGACGGAACCTACGAGCAGTACTTC
>TRBV10-3|TRBD1|many|TRBJ1-5
CAITGDRNQPQHF
TGTGCCATCACCGGGGACAGAAATCAGCCCCAGCATTTT
>TRBV6-1|NA|NA|TRBJ2-6
CASRKADRSGANVLTF
TGTGCCAGCAGAAAGGCCGACCGCTCTGGGGCCAACGTCCTGACTTTC
>TRBV2|TRBD1|many|TRBJ2-7
CASSQDRGPSYEQYF
TGTGCCAGCAGTCAGGACAGGGGGCCTTCCTACGAGCAGTACTTC
>TRBV28|NA|many|TRBJ2-3
CASSLSPISDTQYF
TGTGCCAGCAGTTTGTCCCCCATATCAGATACGCAGTATTTT
>TRBV2|NA|many|TRBJ1-1
CASRLGDDTEAFF
TGTGCCAGCAGGCTTGGCGATGACACTGAAGCTTTCTTT
>TRBV12-3/TRBV12-4|TRBD1|NA|TRBJ1-4
CASSLATGLEKLFF
TGTGCCAGCAGTTTAGCGACAGGGTTGGAAAAACTGTTTTTT
>TRBV4-1|NA|NA|TRBJ2-3
CASSQGSPGYYTDTQYF
TGCGCCAGCAGCCAAGGGTCCCCGGGATATTACACAGATACGCAGTATTTT
>TRBV7-6|TRBD2|few|TRBJ2-1
CASSLASASGYNEQFF
TGTGCCAGCAGCTTAGCCTCGGCTAGCGGGTACAATGAGCAGTTCTTC
>TRBV5-1|NA|many|TRBJ2-3
CASSFTGTSTDTQYF
TGCGCCAGCAGCTTTACAGGGACTAGCACAGATACGCAGTATTTT
>TRBV12-3/TRBV12-4|NA|many|TRBJ2-7
CASSSYGSYEQYF
TGTGCCAGCAGTTCATACGGGAGCTACGAGCAGTACTTC
>TRBV20-1|TRBD2|many|TRBJ2-1
CSARSRAGADYNEQFF
TGCAGTGCTAGAAGTCGTGCGGGAGCCGACTACAATGAGCAGTTCTTC
>TRBV4-3|NA|NA|TRBJ2-5
CASSQGGLGETQYF
TGCGCCAGCAGCCAAGGAGGCCTTGGGGAGACCCAGTACTTC
>TRBV3-1|NA|NA|TRBJ2-2
CASSQAGTGGTGELFF
TGTGCCAGCAGCCAGGCCGGGACTGGGGGCACCGGGGAGCTGTTTTTT